What follows is one T cell receptor (beta chain) and its context. Its antigen is not known. The junction does not match germline at one end; this may be a read error. This specimen belongs to a study of STAT3 mutations in large granular lymphocyte leukemia. Study-wide findings and caveats: Persisting codominant clonotypes may have hidden a small pathogenic clone. All newly emerging clones after therapy were STAT3 wild type. At least one immunodominant TCR beta clonotype appeared in every T-cell large granular lymphocyte leukemia patient. Variable sampling intervals and differing treatment regimens complicated linking therapy response to TCR clonal burden changes.

Average productive template count per sample was approximately 41,000. Sequencing was performed with immunoSEQ multiplex PCR; in TCRdb, only in-frame clones are kept and a portion is missing. The sample has around 10,000 clones, 45% to 65% seen once. What was sequenced was peripheral blood mononuclear cells. This receptor was identified in a boy aged 5 to 17 with T-cell large granular lymphocyte leukemia. Some clones in this sample may be carry-over from other donors' samples.

CDR3 residues: CASSLVPSHEQYF. The CDR3 DNA reads as TGTGCCAGCAGTTTAGTTCCCTCCCACGAGCAGTACTTC. J is TRBJ2-7 and V is TRBV27; no clear D gene. The CDR3 has 13 residues. Germline V gene sequence: CDR1 MNHEY, CDR2 SMNVEV (reference sequence).